This T cell receptor (beta chain) was found in a study of blood T cell repertoires in COVID-19. Study information: COVID-19 samples, acute and convalescent, were from the United States, Italy and Spain. Sources were T cells, B-cell-depleted T cells, or PBMCs; the material itself was cDNA or gDNA.

Trimming removed 4 bases at V and 4 bases at J, with 19 bases between. Germline lookup yields CDR1 MNHNY and CDR2 SVGAGI (reference sequence). This CDR3 has 16 residues. Original analysis: How many nucleated cells were present was estimated from reference gene primer amplification. Repertoires were generated with immunoSEQ multiplex PCR, while TCRdb's copy carries only in-frame clones and drops some. The DNA was the basis for D and trimming; V, J and clone size are from that table. The data hold under 170,000 clones, with 65% to 90% observed a single time. Sequenced input: peripheral blood. The J gene is TRBJ1-2, the V gene TRBV6-6; a weak D match, TRBD1 (5 bases). This sequence originates from a man aged 70-80 years with acute or convalescent COVID-19. The CDR3 reads CASSFSNGPQGYGYTF. CDR3 coding DNA: TGTGCCAGCAGTTTCTCAAACGGACCGCAGGGCTATGGCTACACCTTC.